The rows below give T cell receptor beta chains drawn from one sample of a study of blood T cell repertoires in COVID-19. Sequenced by immunoSEQ multiplex PCR; TCRdb stores in-frame clones only, minus some. Of fewer than 400,000 clones listed, around nine tenths were seen once; the top ten hold approximately 9.3%. The sequenced sample consisted of PBMCs or T cells enriched from blood (not recorded which). These TCRs come from a woman aged 50 to 65 who had recovered from COVID-19. Both conserved end residues are part of each CDR3. The order of the fields is V gene, J gene, CDR3 protein.

>TRBV27|TRBJ1-5
CASRRDSNQPQHF
>TRBV7-2|TRBJ2-7
CASSFPPAAEQYF
>TRBV27|TRBJ2-1
CASSNYYEQFF
>TRBV5-1|TRBJ1-6
CASSLAGGNSPLHF
>TRBV12-3/TRBV12-4|TRBJ2-1
CASGGGAVQFF
>TRBV3-1/TRBV3-2|TRBJ1-1
CASSVRQGARDTEAFF
>TRBV5-1|TRBJ2-2
CASSLEGTVNTGELFF
>TRBV7-2|TRBJ1-2
CASSSREGNGYTF
>TRBV28|TRBJ1-1
CASSFRGFRIEAFF
>TRBV5-6|TRBJ1-1
CASSFWRFVLQEVTEAFF
>TRBV15|TRBJ1-4
CATSRLPGTNEKLFF
>TRBV11-3|TRBJ2-2
CASSLEAGGRTGELFF
>TRBV19|TRBJ1-5
CASSRTDSNQPQHF
>TRBV3-1/TRBV3-2|TRBJ2-1
CASSSRTSGGAKAAEQFF
>TRBV28|TRBJ1-6
CASTRAGQGPAPLHF
>TRBV6-6|TRBJ2-7
CASSDRAESSYEQYF
>TRBV2|TRBJ1-6
CASNLQGLYNSPLHF
>TRBV20-1|TRBJ2-5
CSASLAGDQETQYF
>TRBV27|TRBJ1-5
CASSFNRPNQPQHF
>TRBV4-1|TRBJ1-6
CASSPHLTGANSPLHF
>TRBV7-9|TRBJ2-3
CASSLGSAGSTDTQYF
>TRBV3-1/TRBV3-2|TRBJ1-2
CASSLYLTGTGSGYTF
>TRBV19|TRBJ2-3
CASSIGTGFEPTDTQYF
>TRBV6-1|TRBJ2-1
CASSEKTVSQGARNEQFF
>TRBV7-2|TRBJ1-1
CASSLGGAGTEAFF
>TRBV11-2|TRBJ1-2
CASSLYLGYTF
>TRBV2|TRBJ1-2
CASTLTGGNYGYTF
>TRBV5-6|TRBJ1-5
CASSFAGPINQPQHF
>TRBV2|TRBJ2-1
CASRSRGFAFF
>TRBV21-1|TRBJ1-5
CASSKTGPSHQPQHF
>TRBV2|TRBJ1-2
CASEGGALGYTF
>TRBV3-1/TRBV3-2|TRBJ2-1
CASSPGQGGAPFF
>TRBV5-1|TRBJ2-7
CASSLGAAEQYF
>TRBV19|TRBJ2-7
CASSTRHLSYEQYF
>TRBV10-3|TRBJ1-1
CAINAGQGGAEAFF
>TRBV12-3/TRBV12-4|TRBJ1-5
CASSRGQNQPQHF
>TRBV5-6|TRBJ2-5
CASSLGGWAGETQYF
>TRBV6-2/TRBV6-3|TRBJ2-4
CASSQATGLANIQYF
>TRBV14|TRBJ1-1
CASSQGPGLNTEAFF
>TRBV4-1|TRBJ2-1
CASSLENSGGQNEQFF
>TRBV30|TRBJ1-2
CAWRKKGLEGGYTF
>TRBV4-1|TRBJ1-3
CASSPQGIGNTIYF
>TRBV9|TRBJ2-3
CASGKTGETAQYF